The 5 T cell receptor beta chains in this list originate from one sample, sequenced in a study of T cell repertoires in cytomegalovirus infection. These receptors' antigens are unknown. One entry per CDR3 protein, called by TCRdb with MiXCR from the reads. The sample consists of fewer than 850,000 distinct CDR3 sequences, 25% to 30% of them appearing once. The sample here was cultured CD8+ T cells from PBMCs, taken from culture after CMV antigen stimulation. The receptors originated from a human donor in good health (CMV status not recorded). Some clones in this sample may be carry-over from other donors' samples.

This clonotype was seen at least ten times. The chain is built from TRBV19 and TRBJ2-1, with a possible D match to TRBD1 (5 bases). CDR3 length: 14 residues. Trimming took off 3 bases at V and 3 bases at J, with 9 bases between the two ends. Germline V CDR1 and CDR2: LNHDA, SQIVND (reference sequence). CDR3 nucleotides: TGTGCCAGTAGTATCACAGGATTCTACAATGAGCAGTTCTTC. It specifies CASSITGFYNEQFF. Full variable domain (rest looked up from reference TRBV19 and TRBJ2-1): DGGITQSPKYLFRKEGQNVTLSCEQNLNHDAMYWYRQDPGQGLRLIYYSQIVNDFQKGDIAEGYSVSREKKESFPLTVTSAQKNPTAFYLCASSITGFYNEQFFGPGTRLTVL.

The chain recombines TRBV7-9 with TRBJ2-1, with D maybe TRBD1 (5 bases). Germline CDR1 and CDR2: SEHNR and FQNEAQ (reference sequence). With 1 base removed from V and 13 bases from J, the gap between germline ends came to 8 bases. The CDR3 is 11 amino acids. CDR3 amino acids: CASSLGRDQFF. The CDR3 DNA sequence: TGTGCCAGCAGCTTAGGCAGGGATCAGTTCTTC.

The sample holds a few counts of this clonotype. The rearrangement uses TRBV7-9 and TRBJ2-7; possible D gene TRBD2, 7 bases. Germline V lookup: CDR1 SEHNR, CDR2 FQNEAQ (reference sequence). V was pared by 4 bases and J by 7 bases, with 20 bases between. The CDR3 covers 15 residues. For the CDR3, the DNA is TGTGCCAGCAGCTACGAAGGGCGGGGGCCGGGGGAGCAGTACTTC. As protein: CASSYEGRGPGEQYF.

This clonotype has more than one count but fewer than ten. The chain links TRBV9 to TRBJ2-3, with a tentative D call TRBD1 (6 bases). Germline-derived CDR1 and CDR2 are SGDLS and YYNGEE. The V end was cut by 0 bases, the J end by 1 base, with 21 bases between. The CDR3 is made up of 19 amino acids. In nucleotides, the CDR3 is TGTGCCAGCAGCGTAGAGAGGGGGAGCCCCGCGCTGGGCACAGATACGCAGTATTTT. Protein product: CASSVERGSPALGTDTQYF. The variable domain in full, completed from reference TRBV9 and TRBJ2-3, reads DSGVTQTPKHLITATGQRVTLRCSPRSGDLSVYWYQQSLDQGLQFLIQYYNGEERAKGNILERFSAQQFPDLHSELNLSSLELGDSALYFCASSVERGSPALGTDTQYFGPGTRLTVL.

J is TRBJ2-7 and V is TRBV12-3 or TRBV12-4, with D perhaps TRBD1 (5 bases). V was clipped by 0 bases and J by 2 bases, with 11 bases between them. There are 15 residues in the CDR3. CDR3 in amino acids: CASSLAYRPAYEQYF. The CDR3 DNA reads as TGTGCCAGCAGTTTAGCGTACAGGCCGGCCTACGAGCAGTACTTC.